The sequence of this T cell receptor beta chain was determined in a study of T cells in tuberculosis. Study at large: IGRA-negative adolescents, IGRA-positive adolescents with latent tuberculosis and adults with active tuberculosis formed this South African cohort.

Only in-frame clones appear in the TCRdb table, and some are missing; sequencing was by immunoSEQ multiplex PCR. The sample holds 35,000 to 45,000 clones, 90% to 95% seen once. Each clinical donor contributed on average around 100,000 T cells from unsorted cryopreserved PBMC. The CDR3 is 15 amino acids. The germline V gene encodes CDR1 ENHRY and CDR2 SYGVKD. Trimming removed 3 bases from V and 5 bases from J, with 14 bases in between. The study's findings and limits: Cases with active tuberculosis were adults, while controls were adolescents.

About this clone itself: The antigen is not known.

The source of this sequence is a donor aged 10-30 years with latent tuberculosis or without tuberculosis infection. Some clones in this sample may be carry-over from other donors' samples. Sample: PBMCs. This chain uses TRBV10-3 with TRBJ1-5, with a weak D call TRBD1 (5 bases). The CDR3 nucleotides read TGTGCCATCAGTGACCCGGGGAGGGGCTATCAGCCCCAGCATTTT. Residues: CAISDPGRGYQPQHF.